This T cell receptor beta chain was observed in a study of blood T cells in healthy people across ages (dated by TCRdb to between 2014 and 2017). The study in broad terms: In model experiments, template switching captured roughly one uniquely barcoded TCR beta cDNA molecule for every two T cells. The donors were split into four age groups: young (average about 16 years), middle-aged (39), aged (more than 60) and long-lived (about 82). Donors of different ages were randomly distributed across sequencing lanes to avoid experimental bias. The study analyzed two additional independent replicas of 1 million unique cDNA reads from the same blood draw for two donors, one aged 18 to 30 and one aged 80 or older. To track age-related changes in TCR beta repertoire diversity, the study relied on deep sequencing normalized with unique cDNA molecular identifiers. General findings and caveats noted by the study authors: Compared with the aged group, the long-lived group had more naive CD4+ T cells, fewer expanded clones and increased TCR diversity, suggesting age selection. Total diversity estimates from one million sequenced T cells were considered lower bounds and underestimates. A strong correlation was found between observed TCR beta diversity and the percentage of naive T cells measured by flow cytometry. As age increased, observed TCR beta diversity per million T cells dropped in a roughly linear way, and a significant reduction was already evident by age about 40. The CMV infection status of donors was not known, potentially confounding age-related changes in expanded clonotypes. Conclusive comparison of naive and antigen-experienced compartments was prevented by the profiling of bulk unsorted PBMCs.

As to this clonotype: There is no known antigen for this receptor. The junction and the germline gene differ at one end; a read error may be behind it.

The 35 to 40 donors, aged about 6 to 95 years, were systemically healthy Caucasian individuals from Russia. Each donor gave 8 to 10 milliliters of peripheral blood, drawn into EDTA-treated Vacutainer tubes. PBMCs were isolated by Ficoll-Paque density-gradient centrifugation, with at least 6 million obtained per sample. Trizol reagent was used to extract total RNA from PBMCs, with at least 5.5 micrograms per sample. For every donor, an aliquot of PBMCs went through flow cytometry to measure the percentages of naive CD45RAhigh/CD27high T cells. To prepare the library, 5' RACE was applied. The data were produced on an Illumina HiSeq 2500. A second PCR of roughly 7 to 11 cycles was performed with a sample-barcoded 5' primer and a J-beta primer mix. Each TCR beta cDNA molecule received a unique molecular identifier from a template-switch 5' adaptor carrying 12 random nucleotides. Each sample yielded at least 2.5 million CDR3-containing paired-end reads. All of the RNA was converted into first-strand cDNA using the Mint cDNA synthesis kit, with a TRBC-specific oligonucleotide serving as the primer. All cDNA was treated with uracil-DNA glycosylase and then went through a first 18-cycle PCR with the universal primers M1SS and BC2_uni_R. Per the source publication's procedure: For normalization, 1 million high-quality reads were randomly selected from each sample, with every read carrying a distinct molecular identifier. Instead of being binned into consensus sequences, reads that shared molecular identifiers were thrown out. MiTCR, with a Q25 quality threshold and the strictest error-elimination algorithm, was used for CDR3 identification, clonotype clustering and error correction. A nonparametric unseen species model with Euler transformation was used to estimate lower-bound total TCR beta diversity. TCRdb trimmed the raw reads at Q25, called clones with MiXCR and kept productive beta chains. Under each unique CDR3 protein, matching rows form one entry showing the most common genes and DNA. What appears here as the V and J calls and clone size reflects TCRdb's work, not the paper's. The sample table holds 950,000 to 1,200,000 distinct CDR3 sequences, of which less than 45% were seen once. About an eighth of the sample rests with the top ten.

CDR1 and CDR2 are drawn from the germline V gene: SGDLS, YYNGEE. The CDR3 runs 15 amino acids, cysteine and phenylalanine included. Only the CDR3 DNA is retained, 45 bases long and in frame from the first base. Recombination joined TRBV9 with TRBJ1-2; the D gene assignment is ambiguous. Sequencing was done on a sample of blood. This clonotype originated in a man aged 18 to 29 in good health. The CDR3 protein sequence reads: CASSVEPGLVYGCTF. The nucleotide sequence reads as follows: TGTGCCAGCAGCGTAGAACCAGGACTCGTTTATGGCTGCACCTTC.